The clone carrying this T cell receptor beta chain has a single count. At one boundary the junction diverges from the germline segment, which might be a read error. This record comes from a study of blood T cell repertoires in COVID-19. The wider study: T cells, B-cell-depleted T cells, or PBMCs supplied cDNA or gDNA.

As handled by the study authors: Amplifying reference gene primers gave estimates of nucleated cell counts. TCRdb's table, derived via immunoSEQ multiplex PCR, lists solely in-frame clones and lacks some. V, J and clone size were drawn from that table, and D and trimming were deduced from the DNA. This sample carries around 250,000 clones, about four fifths of them seen once, and the ten largest clones take under 3.5%. The sequence was obtained from a woman between 18 and 30 years old with acute or convalescent COVID-19. Sequencing was done on a sample of peripheral blood.

CDR3 residues: CAGSQGQSPSYEQYF. Here the CDR3 DNA reads TGTGCCGGCAGCCAGGGACAGTCCCCCTCCTACGAGCAGTACTTC. The chain couples TRBV3-1 (or the pseudogene TRBV3-2) to TRBJ2-7, with 7 bases fitting TRBD1. CDR3 length equals 15 residues. Germline CDR1 reads LGHDT; CDR2 reads YNNKEL (reference sequence).